The rows below give T cell receptor beta chains drawn from one sample of a study of glioma-infiltrating T cells after dendritic cell vaccination. Some clones are missing from TCRdb's copy, which holds only in-frame ones; the method was immunoSEQ multiplex PCR. The sample yields about 87,000 clones, around 90% seen once. Here the sequenced sample was blood, taken before dendritic cell vaccination. These receptors were taken from a human donor with glioblastoma. Each CDR3 is given with its conserved first and last residue. D genes are given only for firm matches. Clone size, where shown, is once, few, many, or a class for clones that have expanded.

v_gene	j_gene	abundance	len	d_gene	CDR3aa	CDR3nt
TRBV2	TRBJ1-2	-	13	-	CASSSGNNYGYTF	TGTGCCAGCAGTTCAGGGAACAACTATGGCTACACCTTC
TRBV10-1	TRBJ2-7	-	13	-	CASSEGGSYEQYF	TGCGCCAGCAGTGAGGGAGGGTCCTACGAGCAGTACTTC
TRBV30	TRBJ1-1	once	12	-	CAWTRANTEAFF	TGTGCCTGGACCAGGGCGAACACTGAAGCTTTCTTT
TRBV30	TRBJ2-3	-	13	TRBD1	CAWWGQGTDTQYF	TGTGCCTGGTGGGGACAGGGAACAGATACGCAGTATTTT
TRBV2	TRBJ2-7	once	14	TRBD2	CASSGTSGSYEQYF	TGTGCCAGCAGTGGGACTAGCGGGTCCTACGAGCAGTACTTC
TRBV18	TRBJ1-4	-	15	-	CASSPTQGGGEKLFF	TGTGCCAGCTCACCAACACAGGGCGGAGGTGAAAAACTGTTTTTT
TRBV5-4	TRBJ1-4	-	16	TRBD1	CASSPTPGQGYEKLFF	TGTGCCAGCAGCCCTACTCCGGGACAGGGCTATGAAAAACTGTTTTTT
TRBV30	TRBJ2-2	-	17	-	CAWGKGERTLNTGELFF	TGTGCCTGGGGCAAGGGGGAACGAACATTAAACACCGGGGAGCTGTTTTTT
TRBV5-1	TRBJ2-7	-	15	-	CASSPTGDRAYEQYF	TGCGCCAGCAGCCCTACGGGAGACAGGGCCTACGAGCAGTACTTC
TRBV11-2	TRBJ1-1	-	17	-	CASSSLGRGAKGTEAFF	TGTGCCAGCAGCTCTCTGGGGAGGGGGGCAAAGGGCACTGAAGCTTTCTTT
TRBV6-4	TRBJ2-2	few	16	-	CASSDSGAGGTGELFF	TGTGCCAGCAGTGACTCAGGGGCCGGTGGAACCGGGGAGCTGTTTTTT
TRBV5-1	TRBJ2-5	-	15	-	CASSTTGVLSETQYF	TGCGCCAGCAGCACGACCGGGGTTCTATCAGAGACCCAGTACTTC
TRBV28	TRBJ2-3	-	15	-	CASTAPRSTTDTQYF	TGTGCCAGCACCGCTCCCCGGTCCACCACAGATACGCAGTATTTT
TRBV6-1	TRBJ2-1	-	17	-	CASSEAGGSGSYNEQFF	TGTGCCAGCAGTGAAGCGGGCGGTAGCGGATCCTACAATGAGCAGTTCTTC
TRBV9	TRBJ2-7	-	14	TRBD1	CASSAGTGNYEQYF	TGTGCCAGCAGCGCCGGGACAGGGAACTACGAGCAGTACTTC
TRBV5-5	TRBJ1-2	once	15	-	CASGRGNSVYYGYTF	TGTGCCAGCGGGAGGGGGAATTCCGTGTACTATGGCTACACCTTC
TRBV5-1	TRBJ1-1	-	13	-	CASSSQQNTEAFF	TGCGCCAGCAGCTCACAGCAGAACACTGAAGCTTTCTTT
TRBV5-4	TRBJ2-1	-	16	TRBD2	CASSLGSGRAYNEQFF	TGTGCCAGCAGCTTAGGAAGCGGGAGGGCATACAATGAGCAGTTCTTC
TRBV7-2	TRBJ1-5	-	15	TRBD1	CASSRTGSSNQPQHF	TGTGCCAGCAGCCGGACAGGGAGTAGCAATCAGCCCCAGCATTTT
TRBV7-8	TRBJ1-1	-	15	TRBD1	CASSQTGIMNTEAFF	TGTGCCAGCAGCCAGACAGGGATCATGAACACTGAAGCTTTCTTT
TRBV5-1	TRBJ1-1	-	13	TRBD1	CASSLTTGTEAFF	TGCGCCAGCAGCTTGACGACAGGGACTGAAGCTTTCTTT
TRBV30	TRBJ2-7	-	12	-	CAWSRGFYEQYF	TGTGCCTGGAGCCGGGGATTCTACGAGCAGTACTTC
TRBV11-2	TRBJ2-3	-	14	-	CASSTDSSTDTQYF	TGTGCCAGCAGCACTGACTCTAGCACAGATACGCAGTATTTT
TRBV30	TRBJ1-2	-	15	-	CARSSRDTFDYGYTF	TGTGCCCGTAGCAGCAGGGACACCTTTGACTATGGCTACACCTTC
TRBV11-2	TRBJ2-3	-	15	-	CASSLGIQTTDTQYF	TGTGCCAGCAGCTTGGGCATCCAGACCACAGATACGCAGTATTTT
TRBV19	TRBJ1-1	-	14	-	CASSTEGLNTEAFF	TGTGCCAGTAGTACGGAGGGGCTGAACACTGAAGCTTTCTTT
TRBV6-5	TRBJ2-7	-	14	-	CASRRQAYSYEQYF	TGTGCCAGCCGACGACAGGCCTACTCCTACGAGCAGTACTTC
TRBV5-6	TRBJ1-2	-	14	-	CASSLGGVNYGYTF	TGTGCCAGCAGCTTGGGGGGAGTTAACTATGGCTACACCTTC
TRBV7-3	TRBJ2-3	-	15	TRBD2	CASSLASGDTDTQYF	TGTGCCAGCAGCTTAGCTAGCGGGGACACAGATACGCAGTATTTT
TRBV29-1	TRBJ2-7	-	13	-	CSATHGAIYEQYF	TGCAGCGCCACCCATGGGGCTATCTACGAGCAGTACTTC
TRBV19	TRBJ1-5	-	14	TRBD1	CASSSGGINQPQHF	TGTGCCAGTAGTTCAGGGGGTATCAATCAGCCCCAGCATTTT
TRBV4-2	TRBJ1-2	once	15	-	CASSQDGAGSYGYTF	TGTGCCAGCAGCCAAGATGGGGCAGGGTCCTATGGCTACACCTTC
TRBV6-1	TRBJ2-1	-	16	TRBD1	CASSAPLGGSSNEQFF	TGTGCCAGCAGTGCGCCCCTAGGGGGCAGCTCAAATGAGCAGTTCTTC
TRBV19	TRBJ2-3	once	16	TRBD2	CASSRASGHSTDTQYF	TGTGCCAGTAGTAGAGCTAGCGGTCACAGCACAGATACGCAGTATTTT
TRBV2	TRBJ1-1	-	13	-	CASTIRGNTEAFF	TGTGCCAGCACAATTCGGGGGAACACTGAAGCTTTCTTT
TRBV6-6	TRBJ1-1	once	16	TRBD1	CASSYGFRQGRTEAFF	TGTGCCAGCAGTTACGGATTCCGACAGGGTAGGACTGAAGCTTTCTTT
TRBV4-1	TRBJ1-4	-	17	TRBD1	CASSLYHQGAGVEKLFF	TGCGCCAGCAGCCTCTACCATCAGGGGGCGGGCGTTGAAAAACTGTTTTTT
TRBV18	TRBJ1-1	-	14	-	CASSPSEGSTEAFF	TGTGCCAGCTCACCCAGTGAGGGTAGCACTGAAGCTTTCTTT
TRBV5-4	TRBJ1-2	-	14	-	CASSLAGPVESYTF	TGTGCCAGCAGCTTGGCAGGGCCGGTTGAGAGCTACACCTTC
TRBV10-2	TRBJ1-1	-	11	-	CASSTDTEAFF	TGCGCCAGCAGTACGGACACTGAAGCTTTCTTT